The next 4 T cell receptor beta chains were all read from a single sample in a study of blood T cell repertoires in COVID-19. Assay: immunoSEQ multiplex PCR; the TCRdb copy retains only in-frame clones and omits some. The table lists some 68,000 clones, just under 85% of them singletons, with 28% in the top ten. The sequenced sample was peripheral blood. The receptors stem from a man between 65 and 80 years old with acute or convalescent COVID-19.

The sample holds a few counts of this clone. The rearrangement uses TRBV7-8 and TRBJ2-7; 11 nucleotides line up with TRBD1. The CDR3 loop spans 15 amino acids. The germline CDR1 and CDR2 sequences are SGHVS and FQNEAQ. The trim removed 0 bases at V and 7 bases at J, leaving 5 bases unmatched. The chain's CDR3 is CASSLAGTGGSEQYF. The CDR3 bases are TGTGCCAGCAGCTTAGCCGGGACAGGGGGAAGTGAGCAGTACTTC.

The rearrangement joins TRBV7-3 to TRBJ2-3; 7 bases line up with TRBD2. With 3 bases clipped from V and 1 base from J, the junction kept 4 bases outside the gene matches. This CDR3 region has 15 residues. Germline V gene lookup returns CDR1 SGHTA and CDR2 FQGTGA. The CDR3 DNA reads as TGTGCCAGCAGCTTGAGTACTAGCGGCACAGATACGCAGTATTTT. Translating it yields CASSLSTSGTDTQYF.

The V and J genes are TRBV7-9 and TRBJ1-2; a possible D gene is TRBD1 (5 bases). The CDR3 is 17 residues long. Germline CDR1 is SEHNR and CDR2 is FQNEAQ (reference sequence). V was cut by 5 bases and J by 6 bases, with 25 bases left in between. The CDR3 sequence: CASSPEPSGRTRHGYTF. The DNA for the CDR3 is TGTGCCAGCAGCCCCGAACCCTCCGGGCGGACAAGACATGGCTACACCTTC.

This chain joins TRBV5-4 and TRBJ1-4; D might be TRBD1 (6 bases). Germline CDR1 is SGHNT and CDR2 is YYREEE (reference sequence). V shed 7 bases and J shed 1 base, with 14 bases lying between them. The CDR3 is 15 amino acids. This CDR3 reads CASSNYRVTNEKLFF. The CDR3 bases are TGTGCCAGCTCTAACTACAGGGTAACTAATGAAAAACTGTTTTTT.